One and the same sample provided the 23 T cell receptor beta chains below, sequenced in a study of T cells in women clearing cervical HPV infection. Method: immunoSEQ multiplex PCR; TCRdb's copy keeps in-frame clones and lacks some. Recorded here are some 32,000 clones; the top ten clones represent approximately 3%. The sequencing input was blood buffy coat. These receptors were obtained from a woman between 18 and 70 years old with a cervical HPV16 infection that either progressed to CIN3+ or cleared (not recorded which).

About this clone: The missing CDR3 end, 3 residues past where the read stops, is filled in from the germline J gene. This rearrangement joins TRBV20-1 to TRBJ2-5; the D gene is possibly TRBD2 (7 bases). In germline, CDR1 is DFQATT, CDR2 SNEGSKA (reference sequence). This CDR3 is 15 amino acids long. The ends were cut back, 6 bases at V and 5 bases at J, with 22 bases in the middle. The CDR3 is CSASTLGGAGETQYF. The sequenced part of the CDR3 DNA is TGCAGTGCGAGCACCCTAGGGGGGGCCGGGGAGACC.

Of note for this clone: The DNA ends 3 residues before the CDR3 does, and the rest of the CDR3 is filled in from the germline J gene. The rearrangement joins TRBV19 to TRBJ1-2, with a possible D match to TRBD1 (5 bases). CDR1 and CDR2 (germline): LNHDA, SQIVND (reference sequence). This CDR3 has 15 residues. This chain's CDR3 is CASSDPGLANYDYTF. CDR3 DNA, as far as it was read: TGTGCCAGTAGTGATCCGGGACTAGCGAACTACGAC.

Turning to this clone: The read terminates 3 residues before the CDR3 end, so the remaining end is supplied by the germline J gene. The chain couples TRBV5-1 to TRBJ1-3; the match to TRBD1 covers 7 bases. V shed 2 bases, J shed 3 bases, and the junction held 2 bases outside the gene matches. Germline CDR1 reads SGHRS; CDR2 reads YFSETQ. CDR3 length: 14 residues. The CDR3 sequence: CASSLTGVGNTIYF. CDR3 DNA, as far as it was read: TGCGCCAGCAGCTTAACAGGGGTTGGAAACACC. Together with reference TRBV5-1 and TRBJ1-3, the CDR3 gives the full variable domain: KAGVTQTPRYLIKTRGQQVTLSCSPISGHRSVSWYQQTPGQGLQFLFEYFSETQRNKGNFPGRFSGRQFSNSRSEMNVSTLELGDSALYLCASSLTGVGNTIYFGEGSWLTVV.

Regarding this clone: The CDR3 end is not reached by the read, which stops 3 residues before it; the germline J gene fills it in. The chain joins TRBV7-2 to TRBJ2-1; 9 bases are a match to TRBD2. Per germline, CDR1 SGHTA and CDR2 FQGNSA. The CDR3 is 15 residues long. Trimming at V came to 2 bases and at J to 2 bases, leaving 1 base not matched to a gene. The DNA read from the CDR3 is TGTGCCAGCAGCTTAACTAGCGGGCCCTACAATGAG. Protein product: CASSLTSGPYNE. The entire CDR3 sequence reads CASSLTSGPYNEQFF.

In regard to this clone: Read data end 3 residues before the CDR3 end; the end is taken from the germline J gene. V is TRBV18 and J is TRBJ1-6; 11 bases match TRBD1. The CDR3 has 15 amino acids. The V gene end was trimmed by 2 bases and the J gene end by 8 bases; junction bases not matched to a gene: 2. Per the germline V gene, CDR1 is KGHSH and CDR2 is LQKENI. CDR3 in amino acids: CASSPGTGGYSPLHF. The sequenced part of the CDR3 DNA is TGTGCCAGCTCACCAGGGACAGGGGGTTATTCACCC.

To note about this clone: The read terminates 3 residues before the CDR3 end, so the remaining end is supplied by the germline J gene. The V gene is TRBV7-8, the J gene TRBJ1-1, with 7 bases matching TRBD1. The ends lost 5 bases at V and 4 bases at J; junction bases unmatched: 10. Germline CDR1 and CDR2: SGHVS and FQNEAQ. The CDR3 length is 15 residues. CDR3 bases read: TGTGCCAGCAGCGATAGACAGGGCCAAGGCACTGAA. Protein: CASSDRQGQGTE. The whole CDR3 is CASSDRQGQGTEAFF.

The chain's CDR3 is CASSPQAGGSNEYTF. The DNA read from the CDR3 is TGTGCCAGCTCACCCCAGGCGGGGGGCTCCAATGAA. The chain couples TRBV18 to TRBJ1-2; D might be TRBD1 (6 bases). The read gets to within 3 residues of the CDR3 end, and the germline J gene fills in the rest. The CDR3 spans 15 residues. Germline V gene lookup returns CDR1 KGHSH and CDR2 LQKENI.

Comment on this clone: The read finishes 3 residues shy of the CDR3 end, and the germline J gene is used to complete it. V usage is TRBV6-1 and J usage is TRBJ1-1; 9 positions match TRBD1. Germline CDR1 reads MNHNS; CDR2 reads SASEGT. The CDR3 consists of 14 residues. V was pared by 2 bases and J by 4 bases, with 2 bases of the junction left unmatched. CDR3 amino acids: CASSESTGGTEAFF. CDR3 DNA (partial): TGTGCCAGCAGTGAATCGACAGGGGGCACTGAA.

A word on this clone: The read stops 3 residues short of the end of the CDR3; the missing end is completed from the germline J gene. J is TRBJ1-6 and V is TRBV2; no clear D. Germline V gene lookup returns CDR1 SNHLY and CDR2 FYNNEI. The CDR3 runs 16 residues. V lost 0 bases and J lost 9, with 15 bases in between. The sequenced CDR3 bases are TGTGCCAGCAGTGAAGCACCCCCCGGGGTCGGTTCACCC. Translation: CASSEAPPGVGSP. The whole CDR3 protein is CASSEAPPGVGSPLHF.

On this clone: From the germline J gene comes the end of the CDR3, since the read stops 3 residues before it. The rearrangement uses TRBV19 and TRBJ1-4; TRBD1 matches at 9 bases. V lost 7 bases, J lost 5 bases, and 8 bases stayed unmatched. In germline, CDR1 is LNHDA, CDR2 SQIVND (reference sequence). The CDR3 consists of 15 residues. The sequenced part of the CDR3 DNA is TGTGCCAGTACCGTGGCGGGACAGGGAAATGAAAAA. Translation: CASTVAGQGNEK. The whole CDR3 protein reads CASTVAGQGNEKLFF.

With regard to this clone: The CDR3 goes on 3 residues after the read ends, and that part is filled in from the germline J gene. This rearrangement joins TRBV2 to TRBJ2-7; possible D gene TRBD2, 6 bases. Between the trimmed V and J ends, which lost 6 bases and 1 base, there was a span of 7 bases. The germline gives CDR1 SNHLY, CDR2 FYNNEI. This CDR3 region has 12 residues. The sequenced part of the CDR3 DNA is TGTGCCAGCAGACGGGGGTCCTACGAG. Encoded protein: CASRRGSYE. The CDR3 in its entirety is CASRRGSYEQYF.

The CDR3 sequence is CASSLTGDYGYTF. CDR3 DNA, as far as it was read: TGTGCCAGCAGCCTGACTGGTGACTATGGC. The rearrangement joins TRBV7-8 to TRBJ1-2; D unclear. The observed sequence ends 3 residues before the CDR3 terminus, with the missing tail filled in from the germline J gene. CDR1 is SGHVS and CDR2 is FQNEAQ in the germline V gene. The CDR3 length is 13 residues. V was shortened by 5 bases and J by 3 bases, with 10 bases between the two germline ends.

CDR3 DNA, as far as it was read: TGCAGCGTTCTCCCCGGGTTCCAAGAGACC. It is translated as CSVLPGFQET. The CDR3 in full is CSVLPGFQETQYF. The chain couples TRBV29-1 to TRBJ2-5; D unresolved. The CDR3 extends 3 residues past the end of the read, so its final part is completed from the germline J gene. Germline V gives CDR1 SQVTM, CDR2 ANQGSEA. V was trimmed by 5 bases and J by 1 base, leaving 11 bases between them. The CDR3 length is 13 residues. Drawing the rest from reference TRBV29-1 and TRBJ2-5, the complete variable domain is SAVISQKPSRDICQRGTSLTIQCQVDSQVTMMFWYRQQPGQSLTLIATANQGSEATYESGFVIDKFPISRPNLTFSTLTVSNMSPEDSSIYLCSVLPGFQETQYFGPGTRLLVL.

The sequenced part of the CDR3 DNA is TGTGCCACCAGCAGACGACAGGGGACCGGGGAG. It translates to CATSRRQGTGE. The whole CDR3 region reads CATSRRQGTGELFF. This chain uses TRBV15 with TRBJ2-2, with TRBD1 matching over 8 bases. The read is 3 residues too short to cover the CDR3 end, so that end is filled in from the germline J gene. Trimming took 2 bases from V and 5 from J; bases not matched to a gene: 1. Per germline, CDR1 LNHNV and CDR2 YYDKDF (reference sequence). There are 14 residues in the CDR3.

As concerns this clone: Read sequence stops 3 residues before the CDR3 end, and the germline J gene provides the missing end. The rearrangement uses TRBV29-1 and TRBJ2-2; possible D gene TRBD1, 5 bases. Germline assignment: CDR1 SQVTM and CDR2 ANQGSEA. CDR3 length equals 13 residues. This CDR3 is CSVGYRLGEKLFF. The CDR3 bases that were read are TGCAGCGTTGGCTACAGGCTGGGTGAAAAG.

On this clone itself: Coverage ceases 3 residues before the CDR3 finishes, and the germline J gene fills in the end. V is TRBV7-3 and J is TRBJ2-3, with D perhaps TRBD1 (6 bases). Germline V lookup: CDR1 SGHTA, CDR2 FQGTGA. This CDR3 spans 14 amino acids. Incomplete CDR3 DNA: TGTGCCAGCAGCCCCTCAGGGGCTGGGGAGACG. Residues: CASSPSGAGET. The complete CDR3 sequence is CASSPSGAGETQYF.

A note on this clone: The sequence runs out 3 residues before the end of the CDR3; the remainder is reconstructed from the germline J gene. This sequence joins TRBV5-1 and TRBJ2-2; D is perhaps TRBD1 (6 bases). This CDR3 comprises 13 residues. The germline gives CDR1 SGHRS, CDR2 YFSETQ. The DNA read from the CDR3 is TGCGCCAGCAGCGAACAGGGTAGCTCACCG. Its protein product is CASSEQGSSP. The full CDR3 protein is CASSEQGSSPLFF.

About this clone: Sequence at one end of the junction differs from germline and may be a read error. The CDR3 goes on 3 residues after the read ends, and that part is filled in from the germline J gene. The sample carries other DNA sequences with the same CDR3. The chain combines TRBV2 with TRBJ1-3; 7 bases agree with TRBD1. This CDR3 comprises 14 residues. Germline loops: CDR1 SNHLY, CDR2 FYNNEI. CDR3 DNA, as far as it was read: TGTGCCAGCAGGTCACGGGACAGAGGAAACACT. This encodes CASRSRDRGNT. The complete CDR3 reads CASRSRDRGNTIYF.

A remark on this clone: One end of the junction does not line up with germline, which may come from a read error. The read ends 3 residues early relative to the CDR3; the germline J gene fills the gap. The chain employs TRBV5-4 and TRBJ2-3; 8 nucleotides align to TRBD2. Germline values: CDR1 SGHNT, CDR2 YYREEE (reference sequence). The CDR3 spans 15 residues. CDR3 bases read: TGTGCCAGCAGCTCCCCAGTAGCGGGGCCAGAGACG. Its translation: CASSSPVAGPET. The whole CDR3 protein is CASSSPVAGPETQYF.

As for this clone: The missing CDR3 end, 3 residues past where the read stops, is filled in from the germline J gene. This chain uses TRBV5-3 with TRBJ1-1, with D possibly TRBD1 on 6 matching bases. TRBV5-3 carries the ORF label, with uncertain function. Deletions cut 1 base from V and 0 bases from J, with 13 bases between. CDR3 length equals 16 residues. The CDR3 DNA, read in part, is TGTGCCAGAAGCTTGAACTCGGGGGGCCTGAACACTGAA. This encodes CARSLNSGGLNTE. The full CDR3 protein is CARSLNSGGLNTEAFF.

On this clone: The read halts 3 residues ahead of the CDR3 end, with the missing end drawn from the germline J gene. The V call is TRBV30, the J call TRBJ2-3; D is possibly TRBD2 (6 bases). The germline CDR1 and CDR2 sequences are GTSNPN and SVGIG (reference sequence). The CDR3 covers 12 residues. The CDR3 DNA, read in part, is TGTGCCTGGAGTGTAGGGGAGGAGACG. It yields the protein CAWSVGEET. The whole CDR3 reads CAWSVGEETQYF.

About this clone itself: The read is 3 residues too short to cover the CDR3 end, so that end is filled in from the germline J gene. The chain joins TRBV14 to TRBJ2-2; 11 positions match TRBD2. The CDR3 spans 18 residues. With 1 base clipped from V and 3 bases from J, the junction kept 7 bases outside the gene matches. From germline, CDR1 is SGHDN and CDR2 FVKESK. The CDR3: CASSQGPSGGTYTGELFF. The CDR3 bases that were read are TGTGCCAGCAGCCAAGGCCCTAGCGGGGGGACCTACACCGGGGAG.

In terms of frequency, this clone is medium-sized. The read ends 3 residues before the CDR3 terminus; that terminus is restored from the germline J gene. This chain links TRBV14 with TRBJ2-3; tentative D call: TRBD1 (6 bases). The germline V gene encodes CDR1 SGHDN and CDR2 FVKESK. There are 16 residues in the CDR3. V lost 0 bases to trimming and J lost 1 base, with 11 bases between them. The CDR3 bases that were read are TGTGCCAGCAGCCAAGATCGGGGACATCGCACAGATACG. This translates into CASSQDRGHRTDT. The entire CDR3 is CASSQDRGHRTDTQYF.